The 2 T cell receptor beta chains presented below share a single source sample, sequenced in a study of CD8 T cells in Susac syndrome. Random-hexamer reverse transcription was applied to about 0.5 to 1 ug RNA. MiXCR was run by TCRdb on the immunoSEQ multiplex PCR reads, yielding one entry per CDR3 protein. The sample has about 200,000 distinct CDR3 sequences, around 90% seen once. The sample taken for sequencing was CD8+ T cells from PBMCs. These receptors came from a human donor with multiple sclerosis.

This chain joins TRBV20-1 and TRBJ2-1, with D unclear. Germline CDR1 reads DFQATT; CDR2 reads SNEGSKA (reference sequence). The CDR3 sequence is 10 residues long. Trimming cost V 6 bases and J 7 bases, with 7 bases left between them. CDR3 nucleotide sequence: TGCAGTGCGGTTCGTAATGAGCAGTTCTTC. Amino acids: CSAVRNEQFF.

The chain is built from TRBV6-5 and TRBJ2-7; 11 bases line up with TRBD1. Germline values: CDR1 MNHEY, CDR2 SVGAGI. The CDR3 loop spans 15 amino acids. V lost 5 bases and J lost 5; bases outside the gene matches: 8. The CDR3 sequence: CASSRIGDRGNEQYF. The CDR3 DNA follows: TGTGCCAGCAGTAGAATCGGGGACAGGGGGAACGAGCAGTACTTC.